The 29 T cell receptor beta chains in this list originate from one sample, sequenced in a study of blood T cell repertoires in COVID-19. Sequencing was performed with immunoSEQ multiplex PCR; in TCRdb, only in-frame clones are kept and a portion is missing. The data contain about 350,000 clones, roughly 87% of them singletons. What was sequenced was peripheral blood. These receptors were collected from a woman between 55 and 75 years old with COVID-19, enrolled during active disease.

V is TRBV7-2 and J is TRBJ1-1; 8 nucleotides line up with TRBD1. This CDR3 spans 11 amino acids. Germline CDR1 is SGHTA and CDR2 is FQGNSA. Trimming removed 4 bases from V and 11 bases from J; junction bases left unmatched: 3. CDR3 loop: CASSWDRRAFF. CDR3 DNA sequence: TGTGCCAGCAGCTGGGACAGGCGCGCTTTCTTT. Complete variable domain (other parts from reference TRBV7-2 and TRBJ1-1): GAGVSQSPSNKVTEKGKDVELRCDPISGHTALYWYRQSLGQGLEFLIYFQGNSAPDKSGLPSDRFSAERTGGSVSTLTIQRTQQEDSAVYLCASSWDRRAFFGQGTRLTVV.

The chain has TRBV7-9 and TRBJ1-5; the D is unclear. The CDR3 is 13 residues long. Germline CDR1 SEHNR, CDR2 FQNEAQ (reference sequence). Deletions cut 1 base from V and 6 bases from J, with 7 bases between. CDR3 sequence reads: CASSLVEGQPQHF. For the CDR3, the DNA is TGTGCCAGCAGCTTAGTTGAGGGTCAGCCCCAGCATTTT.

The chain joins TRBV2 to TRBJ2-7; maybe TRBD2 (6 bases). This CDR3 region has 12 residues. V was shortened by 2 bases and J by 6 bases, with 8 bases between the two germline ends. Per germline, CDR1 SNHLY and CDR2 FYNNEI. The CDR3 reads CASSEWRGEQYF. CDR3 sequence (DNA): TGTGCCAGCAGTGAATGGCGGGGCGAGCAGTACTTC.

This clone showed up just a few times. This specimen includes other DNA sequences encoding the same CDR3. The gene calls are TRBV19 and TRBJ1-1; D ambiguous. Trimming left V 5 bases short and J 0 bases short, with 13 bases between. CDR3 size: 15 residues. Germline-derived CDR1 and CDR2 are LNHDA and SQIVND (reference sequence). In DNA, the CDR3 is TGTGCCAGTAGTCCGAGGACGGGAATGAACACTGAAGCTTTCTTT. Protein sequence: CASSPRTGMNTEAFF.

This chain's CDR3 is CASSRRSGGERQPQHF. The CDR3 DNA follows: TGTGCCAGTAGTAGACGCAGTGGGGGGGAGCGTCAGCCCCAGCATTTT. The J gene is TRBJ1-5, the V gene TRBV19, with D perhaps matching TRBD1 (5 bases). This CDR3 region has 16 residues. Trimming removed 4 bases at V and 6 bases at J, with 19 bases between. Germline V gene sequence: CDR1 LNHDA, CDR2 SQIVND (reference sequence).

The rearrangement uses TRBV3-1 (or the pseudogene TRBV3-2) and TRBJ1-3, with TRBD1 identical over 8 bases. The germline gives CDR1 LGHDT, CDR2 YNNKEL (reference sequence). The CDR3 is made up of 13 amino acids. V lost 8 bases to trimming and J lost 3 bases; unmatched junction nucleotides: 3. The CDR3 spells CASGQGFGNTIYF. The CDR3 region has the DNA TGTGCCAGCGGACAGGGCTTTGGAAACACCATATATTTT.

This chain joins TRBV27 and TRBJ1-1; D remains unclear. CDR3 length: 16 amino acids. V lost 2 bases and J lost 4, with 17 bases in between. Germline V gives CDR1 MNHEY, CDR2 SMNVEV (reference sequence). CDR3 DNA sequence: TGTGCCAGCAGTTTAAGTGAGCTGGGAGTTGGCACTGAAGCTTTCTTT. Amino acids: CASSLSELGVGTEAFF.

This sequence joins TRBV6-5 and TRBJ1-5; unclear D gene. The germline V gene encodes CDR1 MNHEY and CDR2 SVGAGI. Trimming stripped 5 bases from V and 7 bases from J, with 12 bases between. The CDR3 contains 13 residues. CDR3 protein: CASSTTSGQPQHF. The CDR3 coding sequence is TGTGCCAGCAGTACGACGTCGGGGCAGCCCCAGCATTTT.

This chain uses TRBV7-9 with TRBJ1-6; TRBD1 is a possible D gene (6 bases). The CDR3 is 19 amino acids. V gave up 5 bases and J gave up 0 bases, with 20 bases separating them. Germline CDR1 and CDR2: SEHNR and FQNEAQ (reference sequence). CDR3 sequence: CASSRGPGRGSSYNSPLHF. The CDR3 nucleotides read TGTGCCAGCAGCCGCGGCCCGGGGAGGGGGAGCTCCTATAATTCACCCCTCCACTTT.

In regard to this clone: Additional DNA sequences in this sample encode the identical CDR3. The chain couples TRBV5-1 to TRBJ1-2, with D unclear. CDR3 length equals 13 residues. V lost 0 bases and J lost 1, with 4 bases in between. In germline, CDR1 is SGHRS, CDR2 YFSETQ. This CDR3 reads CASSLGLNYGYTF. The CDR3 region has the DNA TGCGCCAGCAGCTTGGGACTTAACTATGGCTACACCTTC.

This clone was observed once. This chain joins TRBV5-6 and TRBJ2-5; 11 bases fit TRBD1. The CDR3 contains 16 residues. With V trimmed by 4 bases and J by 3 bases, 8 bases remained unmatched. The germline V gene has CDR1 SGHDT and CDR2 YYEEEE. CDR3 residues: CASSLRGTGGKETQYF. As DNA, the CDR3 is TGTGCCAGCAGCCTGAGAGGGACAGGGGGGAAAGAGACCCAGTACTTC.

V is TRBV6-4 and J is TRBJ1-1; D ambiguous. This CDR3 spans 16 amino acids. The germline V gene has CDR1 MRHNA and CDR2 SNTAGT. The V and J ends lost 0 bases and 1 base respectively, with 12 bases between them. CDR3 bases: TGTGCCAGCAGTGACTCTACTCATCGGGGGAACACTGAAGCTTTCTTT. It is translated as CASSDSTHRGNTEAFF.

The chain carries TRBV20-1 and TRBJ1-1; D is perhaps TRBD1 (5 bases). Germline V gene data show CDR1 as DFQATT and CDR2 as SNEGSKA (reference sequence). This CDR3 region has 12 residues. The ends were cut back, 3 bases at V and 7 bases at J, with 12 bases in the middle. CDR3 protein: CSASQPGIEAFF. CDR3 nucleotide sequence: TGCAGTGCTAGTCAACCAGGGATTGAAGCTTTCTTT.

V gene TRBV4-1 combines with J gene TRBJ2-2; 11 nucleotides align to TRBD2. Germline CDR1 reads MGHRA; CDR2 reads YSYEKL. After removal of 1 base from V and 7 bases from J, the junction contained 11 bases not matched to a gene. The CDR3 is made up of 18 amino acids. Written as DNA, the CDR3 is TGCGCCAGCAGCCAAGCCCCGACTAGCGGGGCTGTAATCGGGGAGCTGTTTTTT. Translation gives CASSQAPTSGAVIGELFF.

V and J are TRBV27 and TRBJ2-1; 8 bases are a match to TRBD1. Germline V gene data show CDR1 as MNHEY and CDR2 as SMNVEV (reference sequence). V was clipped by 5 bases and J by 8 bases; unmatched bases: 8. This CDR3 contains 14 residues. The CDR3 DNA reads TGTGCCAGCAGTCGGACAGGGATCTTCGATGAGCAGTTCTTC. Amino acid sequence: CASSRTGIFDEQFF.

The chain uses TRBV5-1 and TRBJ1-5; D not certain. The CDR3 has 13 residues. Trimming cost V 2 bases and J 2 bases, with 5 bases left between them. CDR1 and CDR2 from the germline V gene are SGHRS and YFSETQ. In nucleotides, the CDR3 is TGCGCCAGCAGCTTAACTGGCAATCAGCCCCAGCATTTT. Translating gives CASSLTGNQPQHF.

In this sample, this clone turned up once. V and J are TRBV5-1 and TRBJ1-1; TRBD1 matches 8 bases. Germline CDR1 SGHRS, CDR2 YFSETQ. With 6 bases clipped from V and 3 bases from J, the junction kept 7 bases outside the gene matches. The CDR3 length is 14 residues. CDR3 residues: CASTLQGADTEAFF. CDR3 coding DNA: TGCGCCAGCACCCTCCAGGGGGCAGACACTGAAGCTTTCTTT.

The V and J genes are TRBV28 and TRBJ2-7; 9 bases match TRBD1. This CDR3 comprises 14 residues. Germline V lookup: CDR1 MDHEN, CDR2 SYDVKM. J lost 2 bases, V lost 5 bases, and 4 bases had no gene match. Here the CDR3 DNA reads TGTGCCAGCAGTCCTCGGGACAGGGCCTACGAGCAGTACTTC. Its protein product is CASSPRDRAYEQYF.

The chain uses TRBV5-1 and TRBJ2-5; 7 bases map to TRBD1. With V trimmed by 4 bases and J by 7 bases, 10 bases remained unmatched. CDR3 length: 14 residues. Per germline, CDR1 SGHRS and CDR2 YFSETQ. CDR3 region: CASSQGQYQGTQYF. The CDR3 DNA sequence: TGCGCCAGCAGCCAGGGACAGTACCAGGGGACCCAGTACTTC.

V and J are TRBV18 and TRBJ2-4, with D maybe TRBD1 (6 bases). Germline CDR1 KGHSH, CDR2 LQKENI. The CDR3 is made up of 16 amino acids. The V and J ends lost 2 bases and 0 bases respectively, with 11 bases between them. Here the CDR3 reads CASSPGDTLAKNIQYF. CDR3 bases: TGTGCCAGCTCACCAGGGGACACTTTAGCCAAAAACATTCAGTACTTC.

The chain joins TRBV5-1 to TRBJ2-7, with D possibly TRBD2 on 6 matching bases. Trimming took off 4 bases at V and 5 bases at J, with 13 bases between the two ends. This CDR3 comprises 13 residues. Germline V gene data show CDR1 as SGHRS and CDR2 as YFSETQ. The CDR3 protein is CASSGRPGDEQYF. Written as DNA, the CDR3 is TGCGCCAGCAGCGGCCGGCCGGGGGACGAGCAGTACTTC.

This chain connects TRBV30 to TRBJ1-4, with unresolved D. This CDR3 is 14 amino acids long. Germline V lookup: CDR1 GTSNPN, CDR2 SVGIG (reference sequence). The V end lost 5 bases, the J end lost 2 bases, and 12 bases lay between the germline ends. The CDR3 DNA reads as TGTGCCTGGGGGAAAGGAGTCACTAATGAAAAACTGTTTTTT. Encoded protein: CAWGKGVTNEKLFF.

The CDR3 region is CASSTRQGGTEAFF. CDR3 coding DNA: TGTGCCAGCAGCACTAGACAGGGAGGCACTGAAGCTTTCTTT. This rearrangement joins TRBV5-4 to TRBJ1-1, with 7 bases matching TRBD1. The V gene end was trimmed by 4 bases and the J gene end by 4 bases; junction bases not matched to a gene: 7. The germline V gene has CDR1 SGHNT and CDR2 YYREEE (reference sequence). The CDR3 has 14 amino acids.

This chain links TRBV9 with TRBJ1-1, with 7 nucleotides matching TRBD1. Germline CDR1 is SGDLS and CDR2 is YYNGEE. This CDR3 is built from 16 residues. V was pared by 4 bases and J by 2 bases, with 11 bases of the junction left unmatched. The CDR3 region is CASSTYTGTVNTEAFF. The DNA for the CDR3 is TGTGCCAGCAGCACTTATACCGGGACAGTTAACACTGAAGCTTTCTTT. The full variable domain, in which reference TRBV9 and TRBJ1-1 provide the parts outside the CDR3, is DSGVTQTPKHLITATGQRVTLRCSPRSGDLSVYWYQQSLDQGLQFLIQYYNGEERAKGNILERFSAQQFPDLHSELNLSSLELGDSALYFCASSTYTGTVNTEAFFGQGTRLTVV.

J is TRBJ1-1 and V is TRBV7-6, with a possible D match to TRBD1 (5 bases). From germline, CDR1 is SGHVS and CDR2 FNYEAQ. V lost 5 bases to trimming and J lost 1 base, with 8 bases between them. The CDR3 loop spans 13 amino acids. The CDR3 nucleotides are TGTGCCAGCAGCCTCAGGGCGAACACTGAAGCTTTCTTT. Amino acid sequence: CASSLRANTEAFF.

V gene TRBV20-1 combines with J gene TRBJ2-3; D might be TRBD2 (6 bases). Germline CDR1 is DFQATT and CDR2 is SNEGSKA (reference sequence). V lost 3 bases to trimming and J lost 6 bases, with 19 bases between them. CDR3 size: 15 residues. The CDR3 loop reads CSASGTRGSFDTQYF. CDR3 nucleotides: TGCAGTGCTAGTGGTACACGGGGGAGTTTTGATACGCAGTATTTT.

The V call is TRBV30, the J call TRBJ1-4, with D uncertain. The V gene's germline CDR1 is GTSNPN and CDR2 SVGIG (reference sequence). The V and J ends lost 1 base and 8 bases respectively, with 8 bases between them. The CDR3 sequence is 12 residues long. CDR3 region: CAWSGGEEKLFF. CDR3 in DNA: TGTGCCTGGAGTGGCGGTGAGGAAAAACTGTTTTTT.

The rearrangement links TRBV5-5 to TRBJ2-3; TRBD1 aligns across 8 bases. The CDR3 runs 16 residues. After removal of 5 bases from V and 5 bases from J, the junction contained 13 bases not matched to a gene. CDR1 and CDR2 from the germline V gene are SGHKS and YYEKEE (reference sequence). The DNA of the CDR3 is TGTGCCAGCAGGGGTGGGGCAGGGGGCCGGGGAGATACGCAGTATTTT. Its protein product is CASRGGAGGRGDTQYF.

The chain recombines TRBV3-1 (or the pseudogene TRBV3-2) with TRBJ2-5; 11 nucleotides match TRBD1. CDR3 length: 17 amino acids. The V gene's germline CDR1 is LGHDT and CDR2 YNNKEL (reference sequence). The junction had 8 bases not matched to a gene; V was cut back by 1 base and J by 4 bases. CDR3 in amino acids: CASSQGGQGAVLETQYF. The CDR3 DNA sequence: TGTGCCAGCAGCCAAGGAGGACAGGGGGCGGTTTTAGAGACCCAGTACTTC.